This passage covers 32 T cell receptor beta chains from one sample sequenced in a study of blood T cell repertoires in COVID-19. TCRdb's table, derived via immunoSEQ multiplex PCR, lists solely in-frame clones and lacks some. The table has fewer than 300,000 clones, around 90% seen once. Sequenced: peripheral blood. These receptors were taken from a woman between 45 and 60 years old with COVID-19, enrolled during active disease.

The rearrangement links TRBV29-1 to TRBJ2-5; D ambiguous. This CDR3 comprises 13 residues. V lost 2 bases and J lost 1, with 8 bases in between. Germline values: CDR1 SQVTM, CDR2 ANQGSEA. CDR3 bases: TGCAGCGTTGAATCGACTCTCCAAGAGACCCAGTACTTC. This codes for CSVESTLQETQYF.

The V call is TRBV7-9, the J call TRBJ2-1; TRBD2 matches 12 bases. Per the germline V gene, CDR1 is SEHNR and CDR2 is FQNEAQ (reference sequence). The CDR3 is 16 residues long. V gave up 3 bases and J gave up 5 bases; unmatched junction bases: 5. Written as DNA, the CDR3 is TGTGCCAGCAGCTTCCGACTAGCGGGAGAGGACAATGAGCAGTTCTTC. Translated, it gives CASSFRLAGEDNEQFF.

The V and J genes are TRBV7-2 and TRBJ2-1, with 7 bases that match TRBD1. The V gene end was trimmed by 1 base and the J gene end by 7 bases; junction bases not matched to a gene: 7. The CDR3 totals 15 residues. CDR1 and CDR2 (germline): SGHTA, FQGNSA. The CDR3 DNA is TGTGCCAGCAGCTTAGTTACAGGGGCTGGGAATGAGCAGTTCTTC. This encodes CASSLVTGAGNEQFF.

The gene calls are TRBV2 and TRBJ2-3, with a possible D match to TRBD1 (6 bases). Germline CDR1 and CDR2: SNHLY and FYNNEI. The V end lost 6 bases, the J end lost 2 bases, and 9 bases lay between the germline ends. This CDR3 has 13 amino acids. This CDR3 reads CASRDSHTDTQYF. CDR3 sequence (DNA): TGTGCCAGCAGGGACAGCCACACAGATACGCAGTATTTT.

J is TRBJ2-2 and V is TRBV5-4; 8 bases are shared with TRBD2. CDR1 is SGHNT and CDR2 is YYREEE in the germline V gene (reference sequence). V trimming: 4 bases; J trimming: 0 bases; junction bases outside the gene matches: 5. This CDR3 has 16 amino acids. CDR3 residues: CASSRGGTANTGELFF. The CDR3 nucleotides are TGTGCCAGCAGCCGGGGGGGTACCGCGAACACCGGGGAGCTGTTTTTT.

V gene TRBV11-3 combines with J gene TRBJ2-4; unclear D gene. The CDR3 is 15 amino acids. The germline V gene has CDR1 SGHNT and CDR2 YENEEA. Trimming removed 4 bases from V and 3 bases from J, with 13 bases in between. CDR3 DNA: TGTGCCAGCAGCTCCCCCCCGATAGACAAAAACATTCAGTACTTC. It yields the protein CASSSPPIDKNIQYF. The entire variable domain, with the rest obtained from reference TRBV11-3 and TRBJ2-4, is as follows: EAGVVQSPRYKIIEKKQPVAFWCNPISGHNTLYWYLQNLGQGPELLIRYENEEAVDDSQLPKDRFSAERLKGVDSTLKIQPAELGDSAVYLCASSSPPIDKNIQYFGAGTRLSVL.

The gene calls are TRBV27 and TRBJ2-7; D possibly corresponds to TRBD1 (6 bases). The CDR3 has 15 residues. The V end lost 7 bases, the J end lost 2 bases, and 18 bases lay between the germline ends. CDR1 and CDR2 (germline): MNHEY, SMNVEV (reference sequence). The chain's CDR3 is CASNPGQKSTYEQYF. The CDR3 nucleotides are TGTGCCAGCAACCCGGGACAAAAATCAACCTACGAGCAGTACTTC.

The chain employs TRBV6-6 and TRBJ2-3, with 7 bases that match TRBD1. The CDR3 length is 14 residues. The V segment lost 2 bases and the J segment 1 base; nucleotides outside the gene matches: 0. Germline values: CDR1 MNHNY, CDR2 SVGAGI (reference sequence). The CDR3 DNA reads TGTGCCAGCAGTTACGGACAGGGCACAGATACGCAGTATTTT. Residues: CASSYGQGTDTQYF.

The rearrangement links TRBV9 to TRBJ2-7; 9 positions agree with TRBD1. CDR3 length: 15 residues. Germline V CDR1 and CDR2: SGDLS, YYNGEE. Trimming removed 3 bases from V and 4 bases from J; junction bases left unmatched: 8. The CDR3 coding sequence is TGTGCCAGCAGCGAAGGGACAGGGCCGAAGTACGAGCAGTACTTC. Translated, it gives CASSEGTGPKYEQYF.

The chain joins TRBV6-1 to TRBJ1-1; D is possibly TRBD1 (6 bases). This CDR3 is 16 amino acids long. V was shortened by 1 base and J by 1 base, with 13 bases between the two germline ends. Germline-derived CDR1 and CDR2 are MNHNS and SASEGT. The CDR3 loop is CASSEVMTGENTEAFF. The CDR3 DNA follows: TGTGCCAGCAGTGAAGTGATGACAGGTGAGAACACTGAAGCTTTCTTT.

This clone was seen a single time. The CDR3 is CASSIVRTGRTEAFF. The DNA of the CDR3 is TGTGCCAGTAGTATAGTCAGGACAGGGCGTACTGAAGCTTTCTTT. The chain has TRBV19 and TRBJ1-1; 8 nucleotides line up with TRBD1. The CDR3 is 15 amino acids. V was clipped by 1 base and J by 5 bases; unmatched bases: 6. Germline CDR1 LNHDA, CDR2 SQIVND (reference sequence).

The genes are TRBV2 and TRBJ2-2, with D perhaps matching TRBD1 (5 bases). The CDR3 runs 15 residues. V was cut by 7 bases and J by 3 bases, with 15 bases left in between. CDR1 and CDR2 (germline): SNHLY, FYNNEI. CDR3 loop: CASTFLTGDTGELFF. The CDR3 region has the DNA TGTGCCAGCACGTTCTTAACAGGAGACACCGGGGAGCTGTTTTTT.

The gene calls are TRBV5-1 and TRBJ1-2; D is perhaps TRBD1 (6 bases). The CDR3 is made up of 15 amino acids. Germline V gene data show CDR1 as SGHRS and CDR2 as YFSETQ. Trimming removed 3 bases from V and 0 bases from J, with 12 bases in between. The CDR3 loop is CASSSRGQTNYGYTF. DNA for the CDR3: TGCGCCAGCAGCTCCCGAGGACAGACTAACTATGGCTACACCTTC.

The rearrangement links TRBV15 to TRBJ2-1, with D tentatively TRBD2 (7 bases). From germline, CDR1 is LNHNV and CDR2 YYDKDF (reference sequence). The length of the CDR3 is 15 residues. V was pared by 0 bases and J by 9 bases, with 15 bases between. CDR3 residues: CATSRDKGGGGEQFF. Here the CDR3 DNA reads TGTGCCACCAGCAGAGATAAAGGGGGAGGGGGTGAGCAGTTCTTC.

J is TRBJ1-5 and V is TRBV7-9; 9 bases line up with TRBD1. V trimming: 4 bases; J trimming: 2 bases; junction bases outside the gene matches: 15. The CDR3 spans 19 residues. Germline CDR1 SEHNR, CDR2 FQNEAQ (reference sequence). The CDR3 DNA is TGTGCCAGCAGCTCGTGCCCGGGACAGGGTAGGATATGCAATCAGCCCCAGCATTTT. This encodes CASSSCPGQGRICNQPQHF.

The count of this clone is one. The chain carries TRBV7-3 and TRBJ1-1, with D possibly being TRBD1 (5 bases). The CDR3 sequence is 14 residues long. Trimming removed 0 bases at V and 0 bases at J, with 5 bases between. CDR1 is SGHTA, CDR2 FQGTGA, per germline. CDR3 DNA sequence: TGTGCCAGCAGCTTAACAGGGGTGAACACTGAAGCTTTCTTT. Protein product: CASSLTGVNTEAFF. The full variable domain, its missing parts supplied by reference TRBV7-3 and TRBJ1-1, is GAGVSQTPSNKVTEKGKYVELRCDPISGHTALYWYRQSLGQGPEFLIYFQGTGAADDSGLPNDRFFAVRPEGSVSTLKIQRTERGDSAVYLCASSLTGVNTEAFFGQGTRLTVV.

This chain connects TRBV25-1 to TRBJ1-2, with 7 bases fitting TRBD1. The CDR3 runs to 14 residues. Germline lookup yields CDR1 MGHDK and CDR2 SYGVNS. Unmatched junction bases numbered 6, after V lost 6 bases and J lost 2 bases. The CDR3 nucleotides read TGTGCCAGCAGGGAGGGACAGAAGAACTATGGCTACACCTTC. Translation gives CASREGQKNYGYTF.

The gene calls are TRBV23-1 and TRBJ2-1, with 7 bases fitting TRBD1. TRBV23-1 is annotated as an ORF whose role is uncertain. Trimming took 4 bases from V and 10 from J; bases not matched to a gene: 19. CDR3 length: 17 amino acids. The CDR3 here is CASSREQGISVGCEQFF. CDR3 DNA: TGCGCCAGCAGTCGTGAACAGGGGATCTCCGTGGGGTGCGAGCAGTTCTTC.

The chain couples TRBV7-3 to TRBJ2-1, with TRBD2 identical over 13 bases. This CDR3 contains 16 residues. The germline gives CDR1 SGHTA, CDR2 FQGTGA. The junction had 9 bases not matched to a gene; V was cut back by 5 bases and J by 8 bases. The CDR3, as DNA: TGTGCCAGCAGCCCCCGGACTAGCGGGAGAATCTATGAGCAGTTCTTC. Translating gives CASSPRTSGRIYEQFF.

The chain employs TRBV10-3 and TRBJ2-5, with 7 bases fitting TRBD1. Germline V gene sequence: CDR1 ENHRY, CDR2 SYGVKD. CDR3 size: 13 residues. Trimming removed 4 bases from V and 1 base from J; junction bases left unmatched: 0. CDR3 nucleotides: TGTGCCATCAGTGGGACAGGCCAAGAGACCCAGTACTTC. Residues: CAISGTGQETQYF.

The gene calls are TRBV7-6 and TRBJ2-4, with 10 bases lining up with TRBD1. Looked up from germline, CDR1 is SGHVS and CDR2 is FNYEAQ. The CDR3 contains 15 residues. Unmatched junction bases numbered 3, after V lost 1 base and J lost 6 bases. The CDR3 DNA sequence: TGTGCCAGCAGCTTAGGGGGACAGGGGAGAAACATTCAGTACTTC. Protein sequence: CASSLGGQGRNIQYF.

The rearrangement joins TRBV7-6 to TRBJ2-1, with D perhaps TRBD1 (5 bases). Germline lookup yields CDR1 SGHVS and CDR2 FNYEAQ. This CDR3 is built from 17 residues. V dropped 5 bases and J dropped 2 bases, with 19 bases sitting between them. The CDR3 here is CASSGMGRLQTYNEQFF. CDR3 in DNA: TGTGCCAGCAGCGGCATGGGGCGACTTCAGACCTACAATGAGCAGTTCTTC.

This chain links TRBV2 with TRBJ1-2; unclear D gene. Germline loops: CDR1 SNHLY, CDR2 FYNNEI. Trimming stripped 3 bases from V and 2 bases from J, with 10 bases between. The CDR3 consists of 14 residues. The DNA of the CDR3 is TGTGCCAGCAGTGAGGGCAGGCTCAACTATGGCTACACCTTC. Its translation is CASSEGRLNYGYTF.

V usage is TRBV6-5 and J usage is TRBJ1-6; the match to TRBD1 covers 7 bases. CDR3 size: 14 residues. In germline, CDR1 is MNHEY, CDR2 SVGAGI. Germline trimming cut 5 bases from V and 10 bases from J; bases unmatched to any gene: 8. The CDR3 sequence: CASSRQGPGSPLHF. The CDR3 nucleotides read TGTGCCAGCAGTCGACAGGGCCCGGGGTCACCCCTCCACTTT.

V gene TRBV3-1 (or the pseudogene TRBV3-2) combines with J gene TRBJ1-1, with D uncertain. This CDR3 is 14 amino acids long. Germline lookup yields CDR1 LGHDT and CDR2 YNNKEL (reference sequence). V was cut by 4 bases and J by 1 base, with 10 bases left in between. The CDR3 sequence: CASSPSAGNTEAFF. Here the CDR3 DNA reads TGTGCCAGCAGCCCTTCAGCAGGGAACACTGAAGCTTTCTTT.

CDR3 nucleotide sequence: TGTGCCAGCAGTGCCATGGGACAGGGGGCGAACCCCTGGGATGATACGCAGTATTTT. Translation gives CASSAMGQGANPWDDTQYF. The genes are TRBV6-1 and TRBJ2-3; 12 bases are shared with TRBD1. Trimming at V came to 4 bases and at J to 6 bases, leaving 17 bases not matched to a gene. This CDR3 contains 19 residues. CDR1 is MNHNS, CDR2 SASEGT, per germline.

The chain links TRBV6-2 or TRBV6-3 to TRBJ2-5, with a weak D call TRBD2 (5 bases). V was cut by 0 bases and J by 4 bases, with 15 bases left in between. Germline V gene sequence: CDR1 MNHEY, CDR2 SVGEGT. The CDR3 length is 16 residues. The CDR3 loop is CASSYSVNTRAETQYF. CDR3 coding DNA: TGTGCCAGCAGTTACTCGGTCAATACGAGGGCAGAGACCCAGTACTTC.

The genes are TRBV12-5 and TRBJ2-7, with D maybe TRBD2 (5 bases). With 7 bases removed from V and 7 bases from J, the gap between germline ends came to 26 bases. Germline CDR1 and CDR2: LGHNT and FRNRAP. This CDR3 spans 16 amino acids. The CDR3 loop is CASAPFTARVGIEQYF. The CDR3 bases are TGTGCTAGTGCCCCCTTCACGGCGCGGGTAGGAATTGAGCAGTACTTC. Supplemented by reference TRBV12-5 and TRBJ2-7, the full variable domain reads DARVTQTPRHKVTEMGQEVTMRCQPILGHNTVFWYRQTMMQGLELLAYFRNRAPLDDSGMPKDRFSAEMPDATLATLKIQPSEPRDSAVYFCASAPFTARVGIEQYFGPGTRLTVT.

This chain links TRBV7-9 with TRBJ1-2; TRBD1 matches 7 bases. The CDR3 is 16 residues long. Germline V gene lookup returns CDR1 SEHNR and CDR2 FQNEAQ (reference sequence). V trimming: 4 bases; J trimming: 0 bases; junction bases outside the gene matches: 8. CDR3 residues: CASSYPGTDSNYGYTF. Written as DNA, the CDR3 is TGTGCCAGCAGCTACCCCGGGACAGATTCTAACTATGGCTACACCTTC.

The rearrangement joins TRBV30 to TRBJ2-2; 8 bases agree with TRBD1. Germline-derived CDR1 and CDR2 are GTSNPN and SVGIG (reference sequence). V shed 8 bases, J shed 3 bases, and the junction held 8 bases outside the gene matches. This CDR3 has 14 amino acids. The chain's CDR3 is CATARTGYTGELFF. CDR3 in DNA: TGTGCCACGGCCCGGACAGGGTACACCGGGGAGCTGTTTTTT.

The CDR3 reads CASSIGTGGLNIQYF. The CDR3, as DNA: TGTGCCAGTAGTATTGGGACAGGGGGCTTAAACATTCAGTACTTC. The chain links TRBV19 to TRBJ2-4, with 12 bases fitting TRBD1. Trimming cost V 3 bases and J 6 bases; bases outside gene matches: 3. The CDR3 runs to 15 residues. Germline V lookup: CDR1 LNHDA, CDR2 SQIVND (reference sequence).

V usage is TRBV24-1 and J usage is TRBJ2-5; possibly TRBD1 for D (5 bases). Between the trimmed V and J ends, which lost 10 bases and 0 bases, there was a span of 11 bases. CDR1 KGHDR and CDR2 SFDVKD come from the germline V gene. This CDR3 spans 13 amino acids. The CDR3: CATRDSYQETQYF. DNA of the CDR3: TGTGCCACTAGAGACAGCTACCAAGAGACCCAGTACTTC.